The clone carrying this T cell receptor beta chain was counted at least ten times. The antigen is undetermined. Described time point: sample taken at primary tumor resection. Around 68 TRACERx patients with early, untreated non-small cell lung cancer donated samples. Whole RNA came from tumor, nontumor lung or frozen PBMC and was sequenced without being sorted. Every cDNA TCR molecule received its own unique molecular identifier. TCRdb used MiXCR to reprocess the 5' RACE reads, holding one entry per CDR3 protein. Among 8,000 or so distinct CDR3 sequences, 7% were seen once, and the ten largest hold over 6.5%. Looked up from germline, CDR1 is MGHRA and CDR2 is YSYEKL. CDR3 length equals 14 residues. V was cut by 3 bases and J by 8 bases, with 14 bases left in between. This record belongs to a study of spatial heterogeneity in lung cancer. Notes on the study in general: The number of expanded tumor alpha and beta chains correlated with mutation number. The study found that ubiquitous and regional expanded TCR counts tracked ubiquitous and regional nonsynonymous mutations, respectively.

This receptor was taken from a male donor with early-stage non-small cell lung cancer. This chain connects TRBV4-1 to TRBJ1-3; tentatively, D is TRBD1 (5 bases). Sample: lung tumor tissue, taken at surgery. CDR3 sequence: CASSQNLGTHTIYF. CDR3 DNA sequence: TGCGCCAGCAGCCAGAATCTAGGGACTCACACCATATATTTT.